A single sample gave rise to the 14 T cell receptor beta chains below, sequenced in a study of TIL therapy for anti-PD-1-resistant metastatic lung cancer. The libraries were made with immunoSEQ v3. TCRdb's copy holds only in-frame clones and misses some; the assay was immunoSEQ multiplex PCR. The data contain about 15,000 clones, around 88% of them singletons. Time point denoted: pre-treatment sample, taken before nivolumab and TIL therapy. The specimen was blood, collected at baseline. The receptor source for this set is a person aged 25 to 80 with non-small cell lung cancer.

V is TRBV30 and J is TRBJ2-7; D may be TRBD2 (5 bases). The V gene's germline CDR1 is GTSNPN and CDR2 SVGIG (reference sequence). CDR3 length: 13 amino acids. Trimming took off 2 bases at V and 0 bases at J, with 8 bases between the two ends. The CDR3 protein is CAWSYGSSYEQYF. DNA of the CDR3: TGTGCCTGGAGTTATGGGAGCTCCTACGAGCAGTACTTC.

This clone was observed once. CDR3 protein: CASSLRQGDHIQYF. CDR3 sequence (DNA): TGTGCCAGCAGCTTAAGGCAGGGGGACCACATTCAGTACTTC. The chain has TRBV7-2 and TRBJ2-4, with 7 bases identical to TRBD1. The junction had 6 bases not matched to a gene; V was cut back by 2 bases and J by 8 bases. This CDR3 is 14 amino acids long. Germline V gene sequence: CDR1 SGHTA, CDR2 FQGNSA.

This clone has only a few counts. The chain employs TRBV28 and TRBJ1-6, with TRBD1 matching over 12 bases. This CDR3 region has 18 residues. J lost 7 bases, V lost 1 base, and 8 bases had no gene match. Per germline, CDR1 MDHEN and CDR2 SYDVKM. This CDR3 reads CASSLLGGTGGRNSPLHF. The CDR3 nucleotides are TGTGCCAGCAGTTTATTAGGTGGGACAGGGGGCAGGAATTCACCCCTCCACTTT. Filled out from reference TRBV28 and TRBJ1-6, the complete variable domain reads DVKVTQSSRYLVKRTGEKVFLECVQDMDHENMFWYRQDPGLGLRLIYFSYDVKMKEKGDIPEGYSVSREKKERFSLILESASTNQTSMYLCASSLLGGTGGRNSPLHFGNGTRLTVT.

This chain links TRBV6-5 with TRBJ1-2, with a weak D call TRBD1 (6 bases). The CDR3 length is 13 residues. The V gene lost 5 bases and the J gene lost 3 bases, with 10 bases spanning the gap. Germline V gives CDR1 MNHEY, CDR2 SVGAGI. The CDR3: CASSEQGDYGYTF. The CDR3 DNA sequence: TGTGCCAGCAGTGAACAGGGTGACTATGGCTACACCTTC.

CDR3 in amino acids: CASSPGLTQYNEQFF. CDR3 DNA: TGCGCCAGCAGCCCGGGACTTACACAATACAATGAGCAGTTCTTC. This chain joins TRBV4-3 and TRBJ2-1; the D gene is possibly TRBD2 (6 bases). Between the trimmed V and J ends, which lost 4 bases and 4 bases, there was a span of 14 bases. CDR1 is LGHNA and CDR2 is YSLEER in the germline V gene. The CDR3 has 15 residues.

The rearrangement uses TRBV5-4 and TRBJ1-1; a weak D match, TRBD1 (6 bases). Between the trimmed V and J ends, which lost 4 bases and 2 bases, there was a span of 18 bases. CDR1 and CDR2 (germline): SGHNT, YYREEE (reference sequence). There are 16 residues in the CDR3. The CDR3 region is CASSPSTGRFNTEAFF. The CDR3 DNA reads TGTGCCAGCAGCCCGTCGACAGGCCGGTTCAACACTGAAGCTTTCTTT.

In its sample, this clone was seen once. The gene calls are TRBV18 and TRBJ2-1; TRBD1 aligns across 11 bases. Trimming took 3 bases from V and 6 from J; bases not matched to a gene: 10. This CDR3 is built from 17 residues. Germline V gene data show CDR1 as KGHSH and CDR2 as LQKENI. The CDR3 DNA is TGTGCCAGCTCACCGAGAGCCTCGGGACAGGGGGTCAATGAGCAGTTCTTC. It encodes CASSPRASGQGVNEQFF. Supplemented by reference TRBV18 and TRBJ2-1, the full variable domain reads NAGVMQNPRHLVRRRGQEARLRCSPMKGHSHVYWYRQLPEEGLKFMVYLQKENIIDESGMPKERFSAEFPKEGPSILRIQQVVRGDSAAYFCASSPRASGQGVNEQFFGPGTRLTVL.

This sequence joins TRBV2 and TRBJ1-5; unclear D gene. The germline V and J ends were trimmed by 6 bases and 4 bases, with 19 bases remaining between them. This CDR3 has 16 residues. Germline-derived CDR1 and CDR2 are SNHLY and FYNNEI. The CDR3 sequence: CASRHREGSPNQPQHF. The CDR3 coding sequence is TGTGCCAGCAGACATCGAGAAGGGAGTCCTAATCAGCCCCAGCATTTT.

This clone was counted once. V usage is TRBV30 and J usage is TRBJ1-3; possibly TRBD1 for D (6 bases). V lost 0 bases and J lost 0, with 18 bases in between. The CDR3 spans 18 residues. Germline assignment: CDR1 GTSNPN and CDR2 SVGIG (reference sequence). CDR3 residues: CAWSVRGRGPLSGNTIYF. Written as DNA, the CDR3 is TGTGCCTGGAGTGTACGGGGCAGGGGCCCCCTCTCTGGAAACACCATATATTTT. Combining the CDR3 with reference TRBV30 and TRBJ1-3 gives the whole variable domain SQTIHQWPATLVQPVGSPLSLECTVEGTSNPNLYWYRQAAGRGLQLLFYSVGIGQISSEVPQNLSASRPQDRQFILSSKKLLLSDSGFYLCAWSVRGRGPLSGNTIYFGEGSWLTVV.

This clone was seen a single time. This chain joins TRBV7-2 and TRBJ2-3; D remains ambiguous. Per germline, CDR1 SGHTA and CDR2 FQGNSA. Between the trimmed V and J ends, which lost 4 bases and 3 bases, there was a span of 14 bases. CDR3 length: 15 residues. CDR3 region: CASSSPYYRTDTQYF. In nucleotides, the CDR3 is TGTGCCAGCAGCTCCCCGTATTACAGAACAGATACGCAGTATTTT.

The chain joins TRBV10-1 to TRBJ1-5; 7 bases map to TRBD1. Unmatched junction bases numbered 12, after V lost 9 bases and J lost 4 bases. The CDR3 consists of 15 residues. CDR1 is WNHNN and CDR2 is SYGVQD in the germline V gene (reference sequence). The CDR3 here is CARGEGARENQPQHF. Here the CDR3 DNA reads TGCGCCAGAGGGGAGGGGGCGCGAGAAAATCAGCCCCAGCATTTT.

This chain uses TRBV6-5 with TRBJ2-4, with D perhaps TRBD1 (5 bases). Trimming shortened V by 6 bases and J by 2 bases, and 14 bases separated the two germline ends. Germline V gives CDR1 MNHEY, CDR2 SVGAGI. CDR3 length: 15 residues. CDR3 loop: CASSQIAGPKNIQYF. The CDR3 DNA reads as TGTGCCAGCAGCCAAATAGCAGGGCCCAAAAACATTCAGTACTTC.

Notes on this clone: A junction boundary mismatches the germline segment, possibly from a read error. This chain joins TRBV7-8 and TRBJ1-5; D possibly corresponds to TRBD1 (5 bases). Germline lookup yields CDR1 SGHVS and CDR2 FQNEAQ. The CDR3 contains 15 residues. DNA of the CDR3: TGTGCCAGCAGCCTAGCCGAGGGGAACAATCAGCCCCAGCATTTT. This gives the protein CASSLAEGNNQPQHF.

The sample holds a few counts of this clone. The chain employs TRBV6-5 and TRBJ1-1; D gene unclear. Deletions cut 6 bases from V and 4 bases from J, with 12 bases between. The germline V gene encodes CDR1 MNHEY and CDR2 SVGAGI. This CDR3 comprises 13 residues. The CDR3 nucleotides read TGTGCCAGCAGAAGCGTGGGGTTCACTGAAGCTTTCTTT. Protein sequence: CASRSVGFTEAFF.